The table lists the clone carrying this T cell receptor (beta chain) with a few counts. Repertoires were generated with immunoSEQ multiplex PCR, while TCRdb's copy carries only in-frame clones and drops some. Of approximately 47,000 clones listed, over 60% were seen once; the top ten hold 20% to 25%. The sample comes from a study of cytotoxic CD8 clonotypes in ibrutinib-treated CLL. Study background: Complete response was seen in 2 patients and partial in some 25; about twelve progressed and roughly 14 stayed remitted after a median around 68 months.

The CDR3 totals 14 residues. CDR1 is SGHNT and CDR2 is YYREEE in the germline V gene (reference sequence). V shed 0 bases and J shed 7 bases, with 11 bases lying between them. The chain has TRBV5-4 and TRBJ1-5, with a weak D call TRBD1 (5 bases). The specimen was PBMCs, collected after 24 months of ibrutinib treatment. This clonotype was sampled from a human donor with chronic lymphocytic leukemia. CDR3 sequence: CASSLEGPGQPQHF. The CDR3 bases are TGTGCCAGCAGCTTGGAGGGGCCAGGGCAGCCCCAGCATTTT.